The source of this T cell receptor beta chain is a study of human T cells and chemical hapten exposure. J gave up 4 bases and V 2 bases, and 6 bases lay outside the gene matches. The CDR3 runs 16 residues. CDR1 SNHLY and CDR2 FYNNEI come from the germline V gene. As to time point: pre-sensitization, week 0. The treatment was: therapeutic diphenylcyclopropenone sensitization with weekly scalp DPC. In every case, blood was obtained before the patch test was applied. TCRdb re-called the RACE reads through MiXCR, storing one row per CDR3 protein. The table records 300,000 to 450,000 distinct CDR3 sequences, more than 4.5% of them present only once.

The specimen comprised whole blood, sampled in connection with sensitization to the hapten diphenylcyclopropenone (DPC). The chain has TRBV2 and TRBJ2-3; TRBD2 matches at 10 bases. This TCR was sampled from a woman aged 50 to 60 with alopecia areata. Some clones in this sample may be carry-over from other donors' samples. The CDR3 is CASSEILAGVSDTQYF. The CDR3 bases are TGTGCCAGCAGTGAAATCCTAGCGGGAGTTTCAGATACGCAGTATTTT.